The 2 T cell receptor beta chains given below trace back to one sample, sequenced in a study of T cell responses to AZD1222 COVID-19 vaccine. The method was immunoSEQ multiplex PCR; TCRdb's version includes in-frame clones alone and lacks a portion of them. The sample has under 150,000 clones, around 90% seen once; the top ten hold over 5%. This specimen consisted of peripheral blood, obtained 28 days after the second AZD1222 dose. These receptors came from an adult who received the AZD1222 COVID-19 vaccine.

The rearrangement uses TRBV19 and TRBJ1-1; 7 bases fit TRBD1. The length of the CDR3 is 16 residues. After removal of 9 bases from V and 6 bases from J, the junction contained 19 bases not matched to a gene. Germline V gene sequence: CDR1 LNHDA, CDR2 SQIVND (reference sequence). DNA of the CDR3: TGTGCCAGCACGCCTAAGACAGGGACGGGGAGTGCTGAAGCTTTCTTT. This gives the protein CASTPKTGTGSAEAFF.

Worth noting for this clone: A junction end diverges from the germline sequence, so it may reflect a read error. V is TRBV7-7 and J is TRBJ1-1; no definite D call. There are 13 residues in the CDR3. Germline V gene lookup returns CDR1 SSHAT and CDR2 FNYEAQ (reference sequence). The CDR3 DNA is TGTGCTAGCAGCCAGAACGAACAGACTGAAGCTTTCTTT. This translates into CASSQNEQTEAFF.